A selection of T cell receptor beta chains follows, all from one sample in a study of HIV-infected patients and healthy controls. TCRdb re-analysed the 5' RACE reads in MiXCR, keeping a single row per CDR3 protein. Altogether 8,000 to 9,000 distinct CDR3 sequences are present, over 7.5% being singletons, with the ten largest covering approximately 12%. The input for sequencing was blood, taken during antiretroviral therapy. These receptor sequences come from an adult with HIV infection. Each CDR3 is given without its conserved first and last residue. Each record gives: V gene, J gene, CDR3 protein.

TRBV5-6,TRBJ2-6,ASSLESQVA
TRBV5-1,TRBJ2-2,ASSLSGELF
TRBV4-3,TRBJ2-1,ASSQLAGTYNEQF
TRBV5-1,TRBJ2-7,ASSFEREQY
TRBV6-2/TRBV6-3,TRBJ2-7,ASSYGTGGTPREQY
TRBV6-2/TRBV6-3,TRBJ2-3,ASSHIPPIDTQY
TRBV20-1,TRBJ2-7,SARDLGFSSYEQY
TRBV5-1,TRBJ2-7,ASSLGIIYYEQY
TRBV7-6,TRBJ2-1,ASSLLAGGLGEQF
TRBV5-1,TRBJ1-5,ASSLGDKFNQPQH
TRBV12-3/TRBV12-4,TRBJ2-1,ASSLGVRGTYSYNEQF
TRBV7-2,TRBJ2-2,ASSLKRTTGELF
TRBV4-2,TRBJ1-1,ASSQDTRTQEAF
TRBV20-1,TRBJ1-5,SAATGGSNQPQH
TRBV29-1,TRBJ2-1,SAMLAGGPNEQF
TRBV6-2/TRBV6-3,TRBJ2-7,ASSTPGYEQY
TRBV12-3/TRBV12-4,TRBJ2-7,ASSPNSPPEFYEQY
TRBV12-3/TRBV12-4,TRBJ1-1,ASSFRGFRSPSAF
TRBV19,TRBJ2-1,ASSIGQGAWNEQF
TRBV25-1,TRBJ1-3,ASSELRGAPTGNTIY
TRBV9,TRBJ2-2,ASSVVQSGELF
TRBV7-2,TRBJ2-6,ASSSHSSGANVLT
TRBV5-6,TRBJ2-3,ASSLVTDTQY
TRBV30,TRBJ1-5,AWSVLNQPQH
TRBV2,TRBJ2-5,ASSGQGFETQY
TRBV28,TRBJ2-3,ASSLPQTGSTDTQY
TRBV7-9,TRBJ1-5,ASSLDPGGSPQH
TRBV20-1,TRBJ1-6,SARDRTGGILSYNSPLH
TRBV6-5,TRBJ2-1,ASRAGPYNEQF
TRBV29-1,TRBJ2-1,SVDGGSYNEQF
TRBV19,TRBJ1-4,ASSTHLQGRKDEKLF
TRBV7-8,TRBJ2-3,ASSANSKGWADTQY
TRBV6-1,TRBJ2-3,ASTRWGTDTQY
TRBV20-1,TRBJ2-1,SARGPSGRVGNEQF
TRBV28,TRBJ1-5,ASSFEGPQH